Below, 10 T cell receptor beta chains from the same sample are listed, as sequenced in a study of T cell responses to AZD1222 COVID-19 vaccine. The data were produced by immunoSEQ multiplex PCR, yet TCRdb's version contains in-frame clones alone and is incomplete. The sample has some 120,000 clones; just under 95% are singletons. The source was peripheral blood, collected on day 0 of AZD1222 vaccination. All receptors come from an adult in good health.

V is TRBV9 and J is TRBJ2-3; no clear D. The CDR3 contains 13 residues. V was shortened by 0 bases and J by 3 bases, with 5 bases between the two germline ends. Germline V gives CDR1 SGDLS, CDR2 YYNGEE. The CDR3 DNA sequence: TGTGCCAGCAGCGTAGCGTCGACAGATACGCAGTATTTT. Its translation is CASSVASTDTQYF.

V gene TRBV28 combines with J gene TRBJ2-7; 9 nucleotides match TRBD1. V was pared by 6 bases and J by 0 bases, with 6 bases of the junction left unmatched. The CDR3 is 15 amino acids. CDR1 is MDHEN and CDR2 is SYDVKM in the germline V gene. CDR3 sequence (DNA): TGTGCCAGCAGGGGGACAGGGAAGGGCTCCTACGAGCAGTACTTC. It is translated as CASRGTGKGSYEQYF.

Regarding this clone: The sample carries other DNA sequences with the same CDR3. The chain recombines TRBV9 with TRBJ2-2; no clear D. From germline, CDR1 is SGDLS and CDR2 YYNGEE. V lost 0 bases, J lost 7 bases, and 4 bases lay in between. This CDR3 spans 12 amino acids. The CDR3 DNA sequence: TGTGCCAGCAGCGTAGGAAGCGGGGAGCTGTTTTTT. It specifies CASSVGSGELFF.

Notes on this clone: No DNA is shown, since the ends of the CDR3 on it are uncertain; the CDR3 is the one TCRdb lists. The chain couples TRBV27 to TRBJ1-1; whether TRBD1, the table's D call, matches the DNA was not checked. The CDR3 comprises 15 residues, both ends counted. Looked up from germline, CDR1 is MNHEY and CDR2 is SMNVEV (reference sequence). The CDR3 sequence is CASSWNVGQGARTFF.

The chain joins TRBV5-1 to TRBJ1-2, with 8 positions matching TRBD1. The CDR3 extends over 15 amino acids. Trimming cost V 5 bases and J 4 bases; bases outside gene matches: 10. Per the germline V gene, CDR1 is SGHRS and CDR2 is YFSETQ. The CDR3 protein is CASSAEGQAVYGYTF. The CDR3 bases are TGCGCCAGCAGTGCAGAGGGACAGGCGGTCTATGGCTACACCTTC.

CDR3 region: CASSIPPGLAGGGRTDTQYF. The CDR3 coding sequence is TGTGCCAGTAGTATTCCCCCGGGACTAGCGGGAGGAGGGCGCACAGATACGCAGTATTTT. The chain joins TRBV19 to TRBJ2-3; TRBD2 matches 15 bases. The CDR3 loop spans 20 amino acids. CDR1 and CDR2 from the germline V gene are LNHDA and SQIVND (reference sequence). V trimming: 3 bases; J trimming: 1 base; junction bases outside the gene matches: 11.

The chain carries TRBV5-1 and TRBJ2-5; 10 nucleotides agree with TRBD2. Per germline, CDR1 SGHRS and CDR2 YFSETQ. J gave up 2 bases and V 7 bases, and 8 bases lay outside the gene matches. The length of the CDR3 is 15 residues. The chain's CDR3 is CASRTLAGVQETQYF. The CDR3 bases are TGCGCCAGCCGCACCCTAGCGGGGGTTCAAGAGACCCAGTACTTC. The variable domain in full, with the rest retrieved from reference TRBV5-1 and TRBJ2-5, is KAGVTQTPRYLIKTRGQQVTLSCSPISGHRSVSWYQQTPGQGLQFLFEYFSETQRNKGNFPGRFSGRQFSNSRSEMNVSTLELGDSALYLCASRTLAGVQETQYFGPGTRLLVL.

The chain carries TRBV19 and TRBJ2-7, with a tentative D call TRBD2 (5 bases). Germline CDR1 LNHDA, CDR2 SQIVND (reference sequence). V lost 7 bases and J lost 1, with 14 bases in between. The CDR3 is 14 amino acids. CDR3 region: CASKESGSSYEQYF. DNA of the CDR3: TGTGCCAGTAAGGAGTCGGGGTCGTCCTACGAGCAGTACTTC.

In DNA, the CDR3 is TGTGCCAGCAGCTTAGCGGGATCGGCAAAACTGTTTTTT. The encoded protein is CASSLAGSAKLFF. The chain uses TRBV7-9 and TRBJ1-4; no clear D. CDR1 and CDR2 from the germline V gene are SEHNR and FQNEAQ (reference sequence). V was cut by 0 bases and J by 10 bases, with 9 bases left in between. The CDR3 runs 13 residues.

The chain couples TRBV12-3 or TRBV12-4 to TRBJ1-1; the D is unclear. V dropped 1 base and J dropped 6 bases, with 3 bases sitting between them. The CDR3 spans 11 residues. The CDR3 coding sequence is TGTGCCAGCAGTTTAGGGGCTGAAGCTTTCTTT. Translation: CASSLGAEAFF.